This T cell receptor beta chain is from a study of OX40 agonist ivuxolimab in advanced cancers. Study-wide background: Age averaged around 60 years (range roughly 20 to 90), and around 87% were male.

TCRdb keeps only in-frame clones here, not all; method: immunoSEQ multiplex PCR. The sample lists 40,000 to 50,000 clones; roughly 89% were seen once. Trimming took 1 base from V and 6 from J; bases not matched to a gene: 4. Germline V gene lookup returns CDR1 ENHRY and CDR2 SYGVKD. This CDR3 has 14 residues. The sample in question was CD4+ or CD8+ T cells sorted from blood, obtained in a trial of the OX40 agonist ivuxolimab. The TCR comes from an adult with an advanced solid tumor such as melanoma, head and neck, liver or kidney cancer. This chain joins TRBV10-3 and TRBJ2-7; 9 bases are shared with TRBD2. CDR3 DNA: TGTGCCATCAGTGAGTTTGAGCGGGGGGTCGAGCAGTACTTC. Amino acids: CAISEFERGVEQYF.